The subject of this entry is one T cell receptor beta chain. The germline CDR1 and CDR2 sequences are KGHDR and SFDVKD. The CDR3 is 15 residues long. The junction had 8 bases not matched to a gene; V was cut back by 4 bases and J by 3 bases. Per the authors' pipeline: The authors estimated nucleated cell counts from reference gene primer amplification. Measured with immunoSEQ multiplex PCR; TCRdb has only the in-frame clones, and not every one. That table furnishes V, J and clone size, whereas the DNA furnished D and trimming. The sample includes tens of thousands of clones, around 90% seen only once; the top ten take roughly 6%. This sample was included in a study of blood T cell repertoires in COVID-19. On the study more broadly: Acute-phase and convalescent COVID-19 samples originated in the United States, Italy and Spain. The analysed material was cDNA or gDNA that came from T cells, B-cell-depleted T cells, or PBMCs.

The sequencing input was peripheral blood. The chain uses TRBV24-1 and TRBJ2-7; 7 nucleotides agree with TRBD1. This receptor was identified in a human donor in a cohort sampled during active COVID-19. The CDR3 loop is CATSDRQGTGYEQYF. The CDR3 DNA sequence: TGTGCCACCAGTGACCGACAGGGAACGGGCTACGAGCAGTACTTC.